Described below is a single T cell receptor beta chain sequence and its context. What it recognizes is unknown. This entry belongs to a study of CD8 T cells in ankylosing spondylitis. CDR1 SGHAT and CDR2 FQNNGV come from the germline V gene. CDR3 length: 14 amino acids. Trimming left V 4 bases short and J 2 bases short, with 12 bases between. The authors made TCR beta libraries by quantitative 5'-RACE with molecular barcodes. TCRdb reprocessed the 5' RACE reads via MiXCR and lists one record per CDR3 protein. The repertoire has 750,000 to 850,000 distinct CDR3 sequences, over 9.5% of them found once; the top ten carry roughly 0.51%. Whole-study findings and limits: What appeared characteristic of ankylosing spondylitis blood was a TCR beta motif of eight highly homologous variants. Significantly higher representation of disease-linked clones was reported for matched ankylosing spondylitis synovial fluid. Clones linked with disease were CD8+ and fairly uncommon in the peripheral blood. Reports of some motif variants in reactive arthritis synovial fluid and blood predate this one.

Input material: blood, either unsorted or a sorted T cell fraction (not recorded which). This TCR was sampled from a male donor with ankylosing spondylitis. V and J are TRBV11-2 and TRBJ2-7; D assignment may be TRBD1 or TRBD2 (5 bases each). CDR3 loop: CASSSPRGPYEQYF. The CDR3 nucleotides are TGTGCCAGCAGCTCCCCTCGGGGCCCCTACGAGCAGTACTTC.